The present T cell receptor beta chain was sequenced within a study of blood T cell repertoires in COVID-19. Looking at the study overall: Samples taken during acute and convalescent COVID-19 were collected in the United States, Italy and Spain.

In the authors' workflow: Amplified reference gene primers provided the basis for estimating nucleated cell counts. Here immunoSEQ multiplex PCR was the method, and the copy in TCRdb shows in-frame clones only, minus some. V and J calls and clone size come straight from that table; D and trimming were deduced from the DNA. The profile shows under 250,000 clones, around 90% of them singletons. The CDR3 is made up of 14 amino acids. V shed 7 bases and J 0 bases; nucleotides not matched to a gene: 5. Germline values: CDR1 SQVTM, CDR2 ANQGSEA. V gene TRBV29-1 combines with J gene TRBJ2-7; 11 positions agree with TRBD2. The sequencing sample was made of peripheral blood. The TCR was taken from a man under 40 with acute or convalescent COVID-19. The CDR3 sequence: CSASGLAASYEQYF. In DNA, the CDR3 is TGCAGCGCCTCGGGACTAGCGGCCTCCTACGAGCAGTACTTC.